The 9 T cell receptor beta chains below were found in one sample sequenced in a study of OX40 agonist ivuxolimab in advanced cancers. Preparation of the library involved the immunoSEQ multiplex PCR assay. What TCRdb holds here is the immuneACCESS table cut down to in-frame rearrangements. Part of the clones is not present; checked against another copy, under half of the missing clones reflect an unresolved V gene, and the others are unexplained. The sample contains approximately 87,000 clones, approximately 90% of them found a single time. Together, the top ten hold around 0.76% of the sample. Sequenced material: CD4+ or CD8+ T cells sorted from blood, taken in a trial of the OX40 agonist ivuxolimab. The source of these receptors is an adult with an advanced solid tumor such as melanoma, head and neck, liver or kidney cancer.

This clone was seen once. V is TRBV9 and J is TRBJ2-7, with 8 bases matching TRBD2. The length of the CDR3 is 14 residues. Germline values: CDR1 SGDLS, CDR2 YYNGEE. Trimming took 3 bases from V and 6 from J; bases not matched to a gene: 8. CDR3 in amino acids: CASSAGLAGSEQYF. In DNA form, the CDR3 reads TGTGCCAGCAGCGCCGGACTAGCTGGAAGCGAGCAGTACTTC.

This chain links TRBV11-2 with TRBJ1-3; maybe TRBD1 (6 bases). The CDR3 runs 17 residues. V gave up 5 bases and J gave up 0 bases, with 17 bases separating them. In germline, CDR1 is SGHAT, CDR2 FQNNGV. The CDR3 DNA is TGTGCCAGCAGCGTCCTCAGGGGTGCAGGCTCTGGAAACACCATATATTTT. Amino acids: CASSVLRGAGSGNTIYF.

There are a few counts of this clone. The chain is built from TRBV5-1 and TRBJ2-1; D is perhaps TRBD1 (6 bases). V was pared by 0 bases and J by 5 bases, with 9 bases between. The CDR3 has 14 residues. Germline CDR1 reads SGHRS; CDR2 reads YFSETQ. CDR3: CASSLGGQNNEQFF. DNA for the CDR3: TGCGCCAGCAGCTTGGGGGGGCAGAACAATGAGCAGTTCTTC.

The chain carries TRBV19 and TRBJ1-2; TRBD1 might be the D (6 bases). The CDR3 sequence is 14 residues long. Germline V gene data show CDR1 as LNHDA and CDR2 as SQIVND (reference sequence). The V end lost 4 bases, the J end lost 4 bases, and 13 bases lay between the germline ends. CDR3 sequence: CASSRVQGGYGYTF. In nucleotides, the CDR3 is TGTGCCAGTAGTAGGGTACAGGGCGGCTATGGCTACACCTTC.

The rearrangement joins TRBV5-8 to TRBJ2-3; unclear D gene. This CDR3 spans 14 amino acids. CDR1 and CDR2 from the germline V gene are SGHTS and YDEGEE. The V end was cut by 4 bases, the J end by 2 bases, with 11 bases between. The CDR3 is CASSLGRPTDTQYF. The CDR3 bases are TGTGCCAGCAGCCTGGGAAGGCCCACAGATACGCAGTATTTT. Supplemented by reference TRBV5-8 and TRBJ2-3, the full variable domain reads EAGVTQSPTHLIKTRGQQATLRCSPISGHTSVYWYQQALGLGLQFLLWYDEGEERNRGNFPPRFSGRQFPNYSSELNVNALELEDSALYLCASSLGRPTDTQYFGPGTRLTVL.

The chain couples TRBV7-2 to TRBJ2-3; no firm D call. V was clipped by 3 bases and J by 0 bases, with 7 bases between them. Germline V gene lookup returns CDR1 SGHTA and CDR2 FQGNSA. The CDR3 is 14 amino acids. The CDR3 is CASSFGGSTDTQYF. For the CDR3, the DNA is TGTGCCAGCAGCTTCGGTGGTAGCACAGATACGCAGTATTTT.

V gene TRBV6-1 combines with J gene TRBJ2-7; 9 nucleotides line up with TRBD1. Germline lookup yields CDR1 MNHNS and CDR2 SASEGT. The CDR3 is 13 residues long. The trim removed 4 bases at V and 7 bases at J, leaving 5 bases unmatched. The CDR3 here is CASSVRQGGEQYF. CDR3 nucleotide sequence: TGTGCCAGCAGTGTCCGACAGGGGGGGGAGCAGTACTTC.

This clone was seen a few times. V is TRBV6-1 and J is TRBJ2-1, with 10 positions matching TRBD2. Germline values: CDR1 MNHNS, CDR2 SASEGT. CDR3 length: 13 residues. V gave up 2 bases and J gave up 12 bases; unmatched junction bases: 4. This CDR3 reads CASSERLAGGQFF. CDR3 DNA sequence: TGTGCCAGCAGTGAAAGACTAGCGGGCGGGCAGTTCTTC.

The chain couples TRBV6-5 to TRBJ2-3; 7 nucleotides match TRBD2. The CDR3 consists of 14 residues. Germline V gives CDR1 MNHEY, CDR2 SVGAGI. J was trimmed by 3 bases and V by 6 bases; bases with no gene match: 6. The CDR3 spells CASRMLAETDTQYF. The DNA for the CDR3 is TGTGCCAGCAGGATGCTAGCGGAAACAGATACGCAGTATTTT.